This paragraph covers one T cell receptor (beta chain) sequence. The source of the sample is a study of blood T cell repertoires in COVID-19. The wider study: COVID-19 samples, acute and convalescent, were from the United States, Italy and Spain. T cells, B-cell-depleted T cells, or PBMCs provided the cDNA or gDNA that served as material.

Trimming at V came to 7 bases and at J to 6 bases, leaving 11 bases not matched to a gene. The CDR3 has 15 amino acids. The germline V gene has CDR1 MDHEN and CDR2 SYDVKM. Authors' processing steps: The assay estimated nucleated cells by amplifying reference gene primers. This table comes from immunoSEQ multiplex PCR, and its TCRdb copy is limited to in-frame clones, with some not included. The V and J calls and clone size are taken from that table; D and trimming were inferred from the DNA. The repertoire includes under 300,000 clones, 80% to 85% of them detected once, and around 3.2% sits in the top ten.

This receptor was obtained from an older woman with active or convalescent COVID-19. The specimen sequenced was peripheral blood. This chain connects TRBV28 to TRBJ2-1; 8 bases line up with TRBD2. The CDR3 region has the DNA TGTGCCAGCAACACTTACGGCGGGGGGAGCAATGAGCAGTTCTTC. This codes for CASNTYGGGSNEQFF.